The rows below give T cell receptor beta chains drawn from one sample of a study of CD8 T cells in Susac syndrome. TCRdb analysed the immunoSEQ multiplex PCR reads with MiXCR anew, one entry per CDR3 protein. The sample consists of around 190,000 distinct CDR3 sequences, roughly 92% of them appearing once. Sample: CD4+ T cells from PBMCs. The source of these receptors is a human donor with Susac syndrome. Both conserved end residues are part of each CDR3. Fields, in order: J gene, D gene, V gene, clone size, CDR3 DNA, CDR3 protein. A D gene is named only where the DNA matches it firmly. Where a row states a size, it is once, few, many or the class of an expanded clone; other rows omit it.

j_call: TRBJ2-7; d_call: NA; v_call: TRBV18; clone_size: NA; cdr3_nt: TGTGCCAGCACCAGGGGTTCCTACGAGCAGTACTTC; cdr3_aa: CASTRGSYEQYF
j_call: TRBJ1-2; d_call: NA; v_call: TRBV12-3/TRBV12-4; clone_size: NA; cdr3_nt: TGTGCCAGCAGGGACGGCGGGGGCGTTAATGGCTACACCTTC; cdr3_aa: CASRDGGGVNGYTF
j_call: TRBJ2-1; d_call: NA; v_call: TRBV20-1; clone_size: NA; cdr3_nt: TGCAGTGCTAGCAGTCTAGCCAGGTATGAGCAGTTCTTC; cdr3_aa: CSASSLARYEQFF
j_call: TRBJ1-2; d_call: NA; v_call: TRBV3-1; clone_size: NA; cdr3_nt: TGTGCCAGCAGCCAAGATCAGAGGAGCCGAAGCGACTACACCTTC; cdr3_aa: CASSQDQRSRSDYTF
j_call: TRBJ1-2; d_call: NA; v_call: TRBV10-3; clone_size: once; cdr3_nt: TGTGCCATCAGTGAGTCGAAGGGCCCGCGTTCTAGTGGCTACACCTTC; cdr3_aa: CAISESKGPRSSGYTF
j_call: TRBJ2-7; d_call: NA; v_call: TRBV29-1; clone_size: NA; cdr3_nt: TGCAGCGTTTTTACGACAGGATCCGAGCAGTACTTC; cdr3_aa: CSVFTTGSEQYF
j_call: TRBJ2-1; d_call: NA; v_call: TRBV11-3; clone_size: NA; cdr3_nt: TGTGCCAGCAGCCGAGGGGGGCGTGGTGAGCAGTTCTTC; cdr3_aa: CASSRGGRGEQFF
j_call: TRBJ1-1; d_call: TRBD1; v_call: TRBV29-1; clone_size: NA; cdr3_nt: TGCAGCTCTCACAGGGGATCCACTGAAGCTTTCTTT; cdr3_aa: CSSHRGSTEAFF
j_call: TRBJ1-2; d_call: NA; v_call: TRBV6-1; clone_size: NA; cdr3_nt: TGTGCCAGCAGTATCAGGGCAGAACGGGGCTACACCTTC; cdr3_aa: CASSIRAERGYTF
j_call: TRBJ2-7; d_call: TRBD2; v_call: TRBV11-2; clone_size: NA; cdr3_nt: TGTGCCAGCAGCTTACTAACATTAGGACTAGCGGGGACCCACGAGCAGTACTTC; cdr3_aa: CASSLLTLGLAGTHEQYF
j_call: TRBJ2-3; d_call: TRBD2; v_call: TRBV7-6; clone_size: NA; cdr3_nt: TGTGCCAGCAGCCTTCTCCAGCGGGGTATCACAGATACGCAGTATTTT; cdr3_aa: CASSLLQRGITDTQYF
j_call: TRBJ1-2; d_call: NA; v_call: TRBV20-1; clone_size: once; cdr3_nt: TGCAGTGCTAGAGATGGGCAGTATGGCTACACCTTC; cdr3_aa: CSARDGQYGYTF
j_call: TRBJ2-1; d_call: TRBD2; v_call: TRBV9; clone_size: NA; cdr3_nt: TGTGCCAGCAGCGTAGGGACTAGCGGGACCTACAATGAGCAGTTCTTC; cdr3_aa: CASSVGTSGTYNEQFF
j_call: TRBJ2-1; d_call: TRBD1; v_call: TRBV14; clone_size: NA; cdr3_nt: TGTGCCAGCGGGGAGACAGGGGGTGACAATGAGCAGTTCTTC; cdr3_aa: CASGETGGDNEQFF
j_call: TRBJ1-1; d_call: TRBD1; v_call: TRBV10-3; clone_size: NA; cdr3_nt: TGTGCCAGCCACAGGGGAACTGAAGCTTTCTTT; cdr3_aa: CASHRGTEAFF
j_call: TRBJ1-5; d_call: NA; v_call: TRBV4-1; clone_size: NA; cdr3_nt: TGCGCCAGCAGCCGTGCGGGGGGTGGCAATCAGCCCCAGCATTTT; cdr3_aa: CASSRAGGGNQPQHF
j_call: TRBJ1-1; d_call: TRBD1; v_call: TRBV12-3/TRBV12-4; clone_size: NA; cdr3_nt: TGTGCCAGCAGGGGACAGGGGGACACTGAAGCTTTCTTT; cdr3_aa: CASRGQGDTEAFF
j_call: TRBJ2-3; d_call: NA; v_call: TRBV28; clone_size: NA; cdr3_nt: TGTGCCAGCAGTTCAGGTGACTCAGATACGCAGTATTTT; cdr3_aa: CASSSGDSDTQYF
j_call: TRBJ2-3; d_call: NA; v_call: TRBV4-2; clone_size: NA; cdr3_nt: TGTGCCAGCAGCCCGACTGGAAACACGGATACGCAGTATTTT; cdr3_aa: CASSPTGNTDTQYF
j_call: TRBJ1-2; d_call: TRBD1; v_call: TRBV30; clone_size: NA; cdr3_nt: TGTGCCTGGAGTAGACAGGGGGTCTTAGGCTACACCTTC; cdr3_aa: CAWSRQGVLGYTF
j_call: TRBJ2-2; d_call: TRBD2; v_call: TRBV6-5; clone_size: NA; cdr3_nt: TGTGCCAGCAGTATGACTAGCAACGGGGAGCTGTTTTTT; cdr3_aa: CASSMTSNGELFF
j_call: TRBJ1-6; d_call: TRBD1; v_call: TRBV7-9; clone_size: NA; cdr3_nt: TGTGCCAGCAGCTCCGGGACAGGACAAAATTCACCCCTCCACTTT; cdr3_aa: CASSSGTGQNSPLHF
j_call: TRBJ2-1; d_call: NA; v_call: TRBV18; clone_size: NA; cdr3_nt: TGTGCCAGCATGGCAGGAGTAGGAGGTGAGCAGTTCTTC; cdr3_aa: CASMAGVGGEQFF
j_call: TRBJ2-7; d_call: TRBD1; v_call: TRBV5-1; clone_size: NA; cdr3_nt: TGCGCCAGCAGCCGAGACAGGGGGCTAGGGGAGCAGTACTTC; cdr3_aa: CASSRDRGLGEQYF
j_call: TRBJ1-1; d_call: NA; v_call: TRBV7-6; clone_size: NA; cdr3_nt: TGTGCCAGCAGCTTAGATCGCCTGGGGAACACTGAAGCTTTCTTT; cdr3_aa: CASSLDRLGNTEAFF